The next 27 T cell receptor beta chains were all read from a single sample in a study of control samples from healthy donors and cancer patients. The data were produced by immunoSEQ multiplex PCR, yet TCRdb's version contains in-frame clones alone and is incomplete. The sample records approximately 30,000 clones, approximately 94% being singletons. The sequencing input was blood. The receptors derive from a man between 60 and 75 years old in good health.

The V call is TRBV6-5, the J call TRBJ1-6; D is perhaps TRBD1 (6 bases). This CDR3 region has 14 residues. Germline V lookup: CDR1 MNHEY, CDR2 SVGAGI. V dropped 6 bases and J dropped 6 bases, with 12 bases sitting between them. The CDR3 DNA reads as TGTGCCAGCAGGTTCAGGGGCCCTAATTCACCCCTCCACTTT. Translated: CASRFRGPNSPLHF.

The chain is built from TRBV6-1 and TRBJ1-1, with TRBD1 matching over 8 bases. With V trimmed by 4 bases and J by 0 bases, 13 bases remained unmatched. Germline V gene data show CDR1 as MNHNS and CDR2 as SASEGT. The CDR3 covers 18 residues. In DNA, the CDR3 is TGTGCCAGCAGTGCGGTGAAGGACAGGGTACGGATGAACACTGAAGCTTTCTTT. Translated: CASSAVKDRVRMNTEAFF.

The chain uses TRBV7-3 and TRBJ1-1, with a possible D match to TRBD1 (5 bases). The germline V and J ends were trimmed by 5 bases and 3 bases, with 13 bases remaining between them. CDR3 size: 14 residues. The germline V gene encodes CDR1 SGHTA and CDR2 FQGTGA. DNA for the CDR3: TGTGCCAGCAGCCAAACAGCGGGGGACACTGAAGCTTTCTTT. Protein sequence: CASSQTAGDTEAFF.

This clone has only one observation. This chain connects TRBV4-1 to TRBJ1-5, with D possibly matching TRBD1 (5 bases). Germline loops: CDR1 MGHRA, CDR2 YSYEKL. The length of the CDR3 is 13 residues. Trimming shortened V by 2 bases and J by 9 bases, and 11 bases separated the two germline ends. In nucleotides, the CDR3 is TGCGCCAGCAGCCAACCTTGGGGGGGGCCCCAGCATTTT. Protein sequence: CASSQPWGGPQHF.

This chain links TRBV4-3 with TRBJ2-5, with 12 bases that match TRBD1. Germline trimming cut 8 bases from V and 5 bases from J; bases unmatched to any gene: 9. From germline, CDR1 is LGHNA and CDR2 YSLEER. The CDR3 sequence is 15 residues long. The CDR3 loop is CASALGTGGVETQYF. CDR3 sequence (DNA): TGCGCCAGCGCCTTGGGGACAGGGGGCGTCGAGACCCAGTACTTC.

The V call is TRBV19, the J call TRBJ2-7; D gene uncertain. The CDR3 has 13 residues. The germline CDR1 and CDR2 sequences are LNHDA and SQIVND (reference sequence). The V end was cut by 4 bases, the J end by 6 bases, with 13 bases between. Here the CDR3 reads CASSRSLGAEQYF. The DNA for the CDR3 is TGTGCCAGTAGTAGGTCTCTAGGAGCCGAGCAGTACTTC.

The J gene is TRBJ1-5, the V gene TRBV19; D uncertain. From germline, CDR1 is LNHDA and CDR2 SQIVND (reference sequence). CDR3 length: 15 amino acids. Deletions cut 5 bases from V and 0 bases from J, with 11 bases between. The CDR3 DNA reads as TGTGCCAGTAGTCTTACGAAACATAGCAATCAGCCCCAGCATTTT. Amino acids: CASSLTKHSNQPQHF.

CDR3 in DNA: TGTGCCAGCGGAAGTACCCCCCTCTCTGAAAAACTGTTTTTT. Translating it yields CASGSTPLSEKLFF. The chain is built from TRBV27 and TRBJ1-4; no definite D call. The V gene lost 8 bases and the J gene lost 7 bases, with 17 bases spanning the gap. CDR1 is MNHEY, CDR2 SMNVEV, per germline (reference sequence). This CDR3 spans 14 amino acids. The whole variable domain, filled in from reference TRBV27 and TRBJ1-4, reads EAQVTQNPRYLITVTGKKLTVTCSQNMNHEYMSWYRQDPGLGLRQIYYSMNVEVTDKGDVPEGYKVSRKEKRNFPLILESPSPNQTSLYFCASGSTPLSEKLFFGSGTQLSVL.

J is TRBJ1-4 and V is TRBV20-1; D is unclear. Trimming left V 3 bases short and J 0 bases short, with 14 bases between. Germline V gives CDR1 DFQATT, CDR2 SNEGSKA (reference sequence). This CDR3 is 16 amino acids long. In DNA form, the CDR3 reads TGCAGTGCTAGTTACAGACCACTCGCAACTAATGAAAAACTGTTTTTT. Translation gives CSASYRPLATNEKLFF.

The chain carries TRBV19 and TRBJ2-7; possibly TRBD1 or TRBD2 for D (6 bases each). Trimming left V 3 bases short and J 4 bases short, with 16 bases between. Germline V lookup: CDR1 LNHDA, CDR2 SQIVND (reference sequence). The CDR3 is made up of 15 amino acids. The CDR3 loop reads CASSIEGGHTYEQYF. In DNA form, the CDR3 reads TGTGCCAGTAGTATCGAGGGGGGACATACGTACGAGCAGTACTTC.

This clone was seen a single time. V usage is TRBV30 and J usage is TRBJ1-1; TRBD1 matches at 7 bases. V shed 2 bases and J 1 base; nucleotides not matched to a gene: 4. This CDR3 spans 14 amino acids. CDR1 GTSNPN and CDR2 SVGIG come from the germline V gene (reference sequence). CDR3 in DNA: TGTGCCTGGAGTCTTTCAGGGGGGAACACTGAAGCTTTCTTT. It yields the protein CAWSLSGGNTEAFF.

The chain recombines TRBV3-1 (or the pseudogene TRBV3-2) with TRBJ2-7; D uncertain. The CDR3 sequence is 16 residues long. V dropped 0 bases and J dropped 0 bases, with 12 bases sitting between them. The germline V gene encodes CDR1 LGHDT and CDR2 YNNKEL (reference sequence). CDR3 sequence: CASSQDWPQSSYEQYF. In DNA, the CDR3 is TGTGCCAGCAGCCAAGATTGGCCTCAAAGCTCCTACGAGCAGTACTTC.

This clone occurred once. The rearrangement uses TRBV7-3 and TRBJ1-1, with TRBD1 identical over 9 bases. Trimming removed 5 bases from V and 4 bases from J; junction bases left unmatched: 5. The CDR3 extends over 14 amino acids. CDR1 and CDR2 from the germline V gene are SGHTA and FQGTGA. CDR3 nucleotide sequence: TGTGCCAGCAGCCGAGGACAGGGGATCACTGAAGCTTTCTTT. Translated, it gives CASSRGQGITEAFF.

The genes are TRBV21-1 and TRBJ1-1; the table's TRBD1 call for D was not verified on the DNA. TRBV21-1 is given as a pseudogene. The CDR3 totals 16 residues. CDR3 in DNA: TGTGCCAGCAGCCTCAACCCATCAGGGGCGAACACTGAAGCTTTCTTT. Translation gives CASSLNPSGANTEAFF.

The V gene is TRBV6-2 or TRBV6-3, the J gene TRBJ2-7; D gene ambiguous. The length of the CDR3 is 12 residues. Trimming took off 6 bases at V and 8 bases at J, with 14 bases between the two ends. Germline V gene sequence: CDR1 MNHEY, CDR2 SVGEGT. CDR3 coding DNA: TGTGCCAGCAGCCCACAACAGCGTAAGCAGTACTTC. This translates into CASSPQQRKQYF.

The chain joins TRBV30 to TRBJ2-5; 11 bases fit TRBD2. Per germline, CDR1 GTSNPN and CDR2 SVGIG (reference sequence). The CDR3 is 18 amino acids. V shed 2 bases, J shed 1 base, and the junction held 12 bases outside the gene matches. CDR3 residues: CAWSPGWLAGGLQETQYF. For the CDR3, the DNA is TGTGCCTGGAGTCCAGGCTGGCTAGCGGGGGGACTCCAAGAGACCCAGTACTTC.

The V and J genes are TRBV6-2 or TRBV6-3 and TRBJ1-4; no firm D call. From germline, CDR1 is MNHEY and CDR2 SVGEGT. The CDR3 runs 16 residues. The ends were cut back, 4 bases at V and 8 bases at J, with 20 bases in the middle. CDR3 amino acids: CASSSAPDLFGEKLFF. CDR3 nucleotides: TGTGCCAGCAGTTCAGCGCCCGACTTGTTCGGGGAAAAACTGTTTTTT.

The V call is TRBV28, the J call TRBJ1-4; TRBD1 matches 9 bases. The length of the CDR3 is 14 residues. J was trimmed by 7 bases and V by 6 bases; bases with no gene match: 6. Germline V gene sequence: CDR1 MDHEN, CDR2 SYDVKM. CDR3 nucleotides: TGTGCCAGCAGCCGAGGGGGACAGGGTGAAAAACTGTTTTTT. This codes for CASSRGGQGEKLFF.

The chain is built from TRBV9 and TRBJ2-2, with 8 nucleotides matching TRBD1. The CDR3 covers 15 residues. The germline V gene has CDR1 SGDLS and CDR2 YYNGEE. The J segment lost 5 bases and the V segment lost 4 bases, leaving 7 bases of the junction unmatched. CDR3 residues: CASSTGQGGTGELFF. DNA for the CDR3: TGTGCCAGCAGCACAGGACAGGGAGGTACCGGGGAGCTGTTTTTT.

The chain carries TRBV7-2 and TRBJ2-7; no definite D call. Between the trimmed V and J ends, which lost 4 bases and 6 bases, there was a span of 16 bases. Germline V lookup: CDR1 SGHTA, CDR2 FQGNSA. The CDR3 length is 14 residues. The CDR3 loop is CASSSQPTALEQYF. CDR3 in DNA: TGTGCCAGCAGCTCCCAACCAACCGCCCTCGAGCAGTACTTC.

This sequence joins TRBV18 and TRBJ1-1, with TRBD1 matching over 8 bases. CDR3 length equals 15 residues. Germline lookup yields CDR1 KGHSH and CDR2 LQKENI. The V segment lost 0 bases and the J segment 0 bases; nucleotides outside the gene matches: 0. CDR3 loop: CASSPPTGVNTEAFF. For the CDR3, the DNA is TGTGCCAGCTCACCACCGACAGGGGTGAACACTGAAGCTTTCTTT. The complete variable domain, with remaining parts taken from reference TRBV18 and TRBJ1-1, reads NAGVMQNPRHLVRRRGQEARLRCSPMKGHSHVYWYRQLPEEGLKFMVYLQKENIIDESGMPKERFSAEFPKEGPSILRIQQVVRGDSAAYFCASSPPTGVNTEAFFGQGTRLTVV.

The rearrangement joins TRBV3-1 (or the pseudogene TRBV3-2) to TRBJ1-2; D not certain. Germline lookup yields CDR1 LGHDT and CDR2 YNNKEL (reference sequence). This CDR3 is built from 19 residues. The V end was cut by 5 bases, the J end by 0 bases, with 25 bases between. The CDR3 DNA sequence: TGTGCCAGCAGCGGAGCAACCCCCGGAGCTACCGAAGCTAACTATGGCTACACCTTC. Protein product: CASSGATPGATEANYGYTF.

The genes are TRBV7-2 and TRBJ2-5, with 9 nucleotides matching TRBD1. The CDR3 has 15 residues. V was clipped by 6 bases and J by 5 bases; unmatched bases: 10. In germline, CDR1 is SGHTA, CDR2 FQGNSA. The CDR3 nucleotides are TGTGCCAGCAGTCAACAGGGGGCTCGGTTCGAGACCCAGTACTTC. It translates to CASSQQGARFETQYF.

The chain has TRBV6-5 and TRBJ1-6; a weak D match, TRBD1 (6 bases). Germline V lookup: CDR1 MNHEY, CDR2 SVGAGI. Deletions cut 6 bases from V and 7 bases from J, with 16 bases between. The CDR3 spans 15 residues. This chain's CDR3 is CASRLDSASNSPLHF. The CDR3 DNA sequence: TGTGCCAGCAGACTGGACAGCGCCTCGAATTCACCCCTCCACTTT.

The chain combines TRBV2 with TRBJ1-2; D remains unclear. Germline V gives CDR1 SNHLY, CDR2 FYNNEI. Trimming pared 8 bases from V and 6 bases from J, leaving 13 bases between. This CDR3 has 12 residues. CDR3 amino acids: CASQSGVDGYTF. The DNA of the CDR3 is TGTGCCAGCCAGTCTGGGGTGGATGGCTACACCTTC. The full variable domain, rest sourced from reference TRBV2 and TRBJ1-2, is EPEVTQTPSHQVTQMGQEVILRCVPISNHLYFYWYRQILGQKVEFLVSFYNNEISEKSEIFDDQFSVERPDGSNFTLKIRSTKLEDSAMYFCASQSGVDGYTFGSGTRLTVV.

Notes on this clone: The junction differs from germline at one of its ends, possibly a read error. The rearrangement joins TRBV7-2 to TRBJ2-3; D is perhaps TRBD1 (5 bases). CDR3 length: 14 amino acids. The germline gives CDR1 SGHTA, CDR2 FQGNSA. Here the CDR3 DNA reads TGTGCCAGCAGCCTGGGGCAGGGCACTGATACGCAGTATTTT. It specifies CASSLGQGTDTQYF.

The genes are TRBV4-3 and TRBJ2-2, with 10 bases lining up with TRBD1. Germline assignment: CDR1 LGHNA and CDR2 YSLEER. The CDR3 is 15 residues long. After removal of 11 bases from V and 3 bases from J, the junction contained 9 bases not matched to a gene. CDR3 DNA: TGCGCCTCCACCACCGGGACAGGGGACACCGGGGAGCTGTTTTTT. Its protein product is CASTTGTGDTGELFF.